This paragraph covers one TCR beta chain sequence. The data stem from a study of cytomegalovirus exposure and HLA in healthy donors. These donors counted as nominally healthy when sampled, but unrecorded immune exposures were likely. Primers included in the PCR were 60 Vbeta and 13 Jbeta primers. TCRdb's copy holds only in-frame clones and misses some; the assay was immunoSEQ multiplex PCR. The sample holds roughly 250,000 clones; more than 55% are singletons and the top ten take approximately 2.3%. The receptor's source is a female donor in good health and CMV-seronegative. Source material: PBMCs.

The CDR3 nucleotides read TGTGCCAGCAGTTTAGGAGTCGGGGAGCTGTTTTTT. This encodes CASSLGVGELFF. The V gene is TRBV27, the J gene TRBJ2-2, with D unresolved. The CDR3 runs to 12 residues. Germline assignment: CDR1 MNHEY and CDR2 SMNVEV (reference sequence). Trimming removed 2 bases from V and 7 bases from J, with 5 bases in between.